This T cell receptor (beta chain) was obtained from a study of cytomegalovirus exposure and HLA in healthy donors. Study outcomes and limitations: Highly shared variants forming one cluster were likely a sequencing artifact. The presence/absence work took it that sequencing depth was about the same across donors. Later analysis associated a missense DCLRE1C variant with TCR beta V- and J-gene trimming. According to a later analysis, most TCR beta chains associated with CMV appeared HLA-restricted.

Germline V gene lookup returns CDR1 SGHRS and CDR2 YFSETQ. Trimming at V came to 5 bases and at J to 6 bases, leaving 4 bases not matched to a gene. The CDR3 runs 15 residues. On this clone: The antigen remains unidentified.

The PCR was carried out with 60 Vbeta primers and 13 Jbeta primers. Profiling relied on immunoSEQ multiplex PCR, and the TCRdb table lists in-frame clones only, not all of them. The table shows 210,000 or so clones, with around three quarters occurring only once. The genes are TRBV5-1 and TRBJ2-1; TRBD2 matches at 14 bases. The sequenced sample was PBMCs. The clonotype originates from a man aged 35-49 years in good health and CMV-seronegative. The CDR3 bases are TGCGCCAGCAGGCCCGGGACTAGCGGGAGCAATGAGCAGTTCTTC. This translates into CASRPGTSGSNEQFF.